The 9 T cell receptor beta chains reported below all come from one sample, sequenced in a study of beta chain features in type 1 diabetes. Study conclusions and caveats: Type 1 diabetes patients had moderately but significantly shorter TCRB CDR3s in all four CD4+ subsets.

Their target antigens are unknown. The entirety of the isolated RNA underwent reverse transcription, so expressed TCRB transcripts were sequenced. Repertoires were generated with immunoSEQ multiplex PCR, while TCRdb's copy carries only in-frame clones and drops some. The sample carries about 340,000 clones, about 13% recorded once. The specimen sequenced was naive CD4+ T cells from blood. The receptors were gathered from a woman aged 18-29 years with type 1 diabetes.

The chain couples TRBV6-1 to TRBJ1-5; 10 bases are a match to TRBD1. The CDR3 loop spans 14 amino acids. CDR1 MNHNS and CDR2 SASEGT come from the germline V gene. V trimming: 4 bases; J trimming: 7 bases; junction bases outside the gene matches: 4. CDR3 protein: CASSAGQGGQPQHF. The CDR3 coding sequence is TGTGCCAGCAGTGCCGGACAGGGGGGCCAGCCCCAGCATTTT.

The CDR3 reads CAWRLAGRSSSYNEQFF. For the CDR3, the DNA is TGTGCCTGGAGGCTAGCGGGACGCTCCAGCTCCTACAATGAGCAGTTCTTC. The chain joins TRBV30 to TRBJ2-1; 9 nucleotides align to TRBD2. V gave up 3 bases and J gave up 0 bases; unmatched junction bases: 9. The CDR3 runs 17 residues. Germline CDR1 GTSNPN, CDR2 SVGIG (reference sequence).

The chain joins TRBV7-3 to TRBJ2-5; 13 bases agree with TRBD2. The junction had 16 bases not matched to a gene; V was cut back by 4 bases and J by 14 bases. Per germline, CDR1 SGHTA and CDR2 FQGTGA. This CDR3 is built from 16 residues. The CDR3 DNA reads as TGTGCCAGCAGCTCGATCCGAGGACTAGCGGGAGCCCCCCTATACTTC. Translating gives CASSSIRGLAGAPLYF.

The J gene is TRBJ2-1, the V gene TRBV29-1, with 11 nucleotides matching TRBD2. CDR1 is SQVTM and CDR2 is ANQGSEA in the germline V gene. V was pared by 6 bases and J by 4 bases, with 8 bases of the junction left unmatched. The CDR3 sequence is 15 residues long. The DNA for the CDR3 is TGCAGCGTGGAAACTAGCGGGAGAGGGTACAATGAGCAGTTCTTC. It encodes CSVETSGRGYNEQFF.

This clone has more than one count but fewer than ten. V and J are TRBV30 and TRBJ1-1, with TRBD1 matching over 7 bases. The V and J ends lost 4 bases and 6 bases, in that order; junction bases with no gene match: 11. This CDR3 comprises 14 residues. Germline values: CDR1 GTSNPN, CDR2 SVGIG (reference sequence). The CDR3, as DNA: TGTGCCTGGAATATCGGGACAGTTGACGCTGAAGCTTTCTTT. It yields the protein CAWNIGTVDAEAFF.

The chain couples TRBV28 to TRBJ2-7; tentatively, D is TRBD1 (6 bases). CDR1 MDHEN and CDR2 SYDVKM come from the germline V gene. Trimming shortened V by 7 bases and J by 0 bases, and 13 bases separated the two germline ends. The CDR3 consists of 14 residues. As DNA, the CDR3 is TGTGCCAGCAAGGCAGGGGCGAGCTCCTACGAGCAGTACTTC. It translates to CASKAGASSYEQYF.

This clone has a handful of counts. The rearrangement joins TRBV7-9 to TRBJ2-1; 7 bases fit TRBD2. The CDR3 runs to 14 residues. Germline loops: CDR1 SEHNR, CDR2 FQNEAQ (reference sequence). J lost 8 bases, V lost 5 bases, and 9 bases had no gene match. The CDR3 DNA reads TGTGCCAGCAGCCCCGGGGGGAAGGGCGATGAGCAGTTCTTC. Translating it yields CASSPGGKGDEQFF.

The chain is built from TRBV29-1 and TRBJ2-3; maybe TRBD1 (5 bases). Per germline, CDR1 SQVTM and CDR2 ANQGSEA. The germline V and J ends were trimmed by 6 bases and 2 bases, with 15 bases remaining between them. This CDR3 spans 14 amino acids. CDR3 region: CSVPSLGATDTQYF. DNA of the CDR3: TGCAGCGTGCCCTCTTTAGGGGCCACAGATACGCAGTATTTT.

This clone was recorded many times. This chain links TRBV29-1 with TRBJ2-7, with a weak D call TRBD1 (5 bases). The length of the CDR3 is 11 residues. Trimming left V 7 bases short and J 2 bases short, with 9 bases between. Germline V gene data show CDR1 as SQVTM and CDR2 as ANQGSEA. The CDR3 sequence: CSATTAYEQYV. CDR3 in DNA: TGCAGCGCGACGACAGCCTACGAGCAGTACGTC.